There are many counts of the clone carrying this TCR beta chain. Germline loops: CDR1 SGHVS, CDR2 FNYEAQ. The CDR3 has 11 residues. V lost 8 bases, J lost 8 bases, and 10 bases lay in between. The CDR3 regions of TCR beta were amplified from RNA transcripts. Researchers ran a first-round RT-PCR on the TCR CDR3 using the HTBI primer set. Each CDR3 protein is one row after TCRdb ran MiXCR on the multiplex PCR reads. Seen here are around 530,000 distinct CDR3 sequences, approximately 17% observed once, and the top ten hold around 17%. Clinical symptoms, serum thyroxine and TRAb, thyroid ultrasound and orbital computed tomography were used for the diagnoses. Each 10 ml fresh peripheral blood draw supplied the PBMCs. The data stem from a study of T cells in Graves' hyperthyroidism and ophthalmopathy. On the study more broadly: Peripheral blood collection took place at initial diagnosis, before any treatment.

The sequenced sample was blood. The receptor comes from a woman aged 18-29 years with Graves' ophthalmopathy. This chain joins TRBV7-6 and TRBJ2-1; tentative D call: TRBD1 (6 bases). CDR3 region: CASQQGYEQFF. DNA of the CDR3: TGTGCCAGCCAACAGGGCTATGAGCAGTTCTTC.